The source of this T cell receptor beta chain is a study of blood T cell repertoires in COVID-19. Background on the study: COVID-19 samples, acute and convalescent, were from the United States, Italy and Spain. T cells, B-cell-depleted T cells, or PBMCs provided the cDNA or gDNA that served as material.

The germline V gene has CDR1 SGHRS and CDR2 YFSETQ. The CDR3 length is 14 residues. J was trimmed by 9 bases and V by 4 bases; bases with no gene match: 6. How the authors handled the data: Researchers report that nucleated cell counts were estimated from reference gene primer amplification. Clones were sequenced by immunoSEQ multiplex PCR, and TCRdb holds only the in-frame ones, with some missing. The V and J calls and clone size come from that table; D and trimming were worked out from the DNA. The top ten hold roughly 3.2% of the sample, which has under 60,000 clones, 70% to 85% seen once. This sequence was found in a man in his 60s with acute or convalescent COVID-19. This chain uses TRBV5-1 with TRBJ2-1, with 11 bases matching TRBD2. The sample was peripheral blood. The CDR3 sequence is CASSILTSGGEQFF. The CDR3, as DNA: TGCGCCAGCAGCATCCTCACTAGCGGGGGTGAGCAGTTCTTC.